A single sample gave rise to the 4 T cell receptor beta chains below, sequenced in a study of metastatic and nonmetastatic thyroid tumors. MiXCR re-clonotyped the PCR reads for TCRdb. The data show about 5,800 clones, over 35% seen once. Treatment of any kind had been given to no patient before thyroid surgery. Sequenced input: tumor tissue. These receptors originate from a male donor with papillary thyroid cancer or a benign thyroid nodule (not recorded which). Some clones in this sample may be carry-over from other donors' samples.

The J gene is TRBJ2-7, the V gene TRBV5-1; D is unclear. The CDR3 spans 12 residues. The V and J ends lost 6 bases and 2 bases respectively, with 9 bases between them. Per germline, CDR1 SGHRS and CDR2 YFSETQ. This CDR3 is CASKGRPYEQYF. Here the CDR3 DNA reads TGCGCCAGCAAGGGCCGCCCCTACGAGCAGTACTTC.

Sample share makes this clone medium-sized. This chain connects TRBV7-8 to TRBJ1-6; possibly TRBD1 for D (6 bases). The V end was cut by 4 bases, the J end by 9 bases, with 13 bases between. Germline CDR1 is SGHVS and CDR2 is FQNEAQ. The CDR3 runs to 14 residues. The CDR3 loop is CASSSGGGGSPLHF. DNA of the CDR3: TGTGCCAGCAGCTCCGGAGGGGGAGGTTCACCCCTCCACTTT. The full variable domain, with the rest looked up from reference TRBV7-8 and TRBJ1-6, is GAGVSQSPRYKVAKRGQDVALRCDPISGHVSLFWYQQALGQGPEFLTYFQNEAQLDKSGLPSDRFFAERPEGSVSTLKIQRTQQEDSAVYLCASSSGGGGSPLHFGNGTRLTVT.

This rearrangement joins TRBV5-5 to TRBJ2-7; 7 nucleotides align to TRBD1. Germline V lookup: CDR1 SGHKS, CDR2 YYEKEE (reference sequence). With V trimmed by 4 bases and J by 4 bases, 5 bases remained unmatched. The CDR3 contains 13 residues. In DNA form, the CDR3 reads TGTGCCAGCAGCCAGGGACAGAAATACGAGCAGTACTTC. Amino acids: CASSQGQKYEQYF.

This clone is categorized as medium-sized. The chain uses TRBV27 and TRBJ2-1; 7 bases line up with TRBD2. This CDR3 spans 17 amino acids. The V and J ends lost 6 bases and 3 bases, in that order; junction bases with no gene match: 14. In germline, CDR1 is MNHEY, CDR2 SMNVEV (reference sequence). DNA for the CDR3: TGTGCCAGCAGAGGTTCAACGGGGGGTATCATCTACAATGAGCAGTTCTTC. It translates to CASRGSTGGIIYNEQFF.